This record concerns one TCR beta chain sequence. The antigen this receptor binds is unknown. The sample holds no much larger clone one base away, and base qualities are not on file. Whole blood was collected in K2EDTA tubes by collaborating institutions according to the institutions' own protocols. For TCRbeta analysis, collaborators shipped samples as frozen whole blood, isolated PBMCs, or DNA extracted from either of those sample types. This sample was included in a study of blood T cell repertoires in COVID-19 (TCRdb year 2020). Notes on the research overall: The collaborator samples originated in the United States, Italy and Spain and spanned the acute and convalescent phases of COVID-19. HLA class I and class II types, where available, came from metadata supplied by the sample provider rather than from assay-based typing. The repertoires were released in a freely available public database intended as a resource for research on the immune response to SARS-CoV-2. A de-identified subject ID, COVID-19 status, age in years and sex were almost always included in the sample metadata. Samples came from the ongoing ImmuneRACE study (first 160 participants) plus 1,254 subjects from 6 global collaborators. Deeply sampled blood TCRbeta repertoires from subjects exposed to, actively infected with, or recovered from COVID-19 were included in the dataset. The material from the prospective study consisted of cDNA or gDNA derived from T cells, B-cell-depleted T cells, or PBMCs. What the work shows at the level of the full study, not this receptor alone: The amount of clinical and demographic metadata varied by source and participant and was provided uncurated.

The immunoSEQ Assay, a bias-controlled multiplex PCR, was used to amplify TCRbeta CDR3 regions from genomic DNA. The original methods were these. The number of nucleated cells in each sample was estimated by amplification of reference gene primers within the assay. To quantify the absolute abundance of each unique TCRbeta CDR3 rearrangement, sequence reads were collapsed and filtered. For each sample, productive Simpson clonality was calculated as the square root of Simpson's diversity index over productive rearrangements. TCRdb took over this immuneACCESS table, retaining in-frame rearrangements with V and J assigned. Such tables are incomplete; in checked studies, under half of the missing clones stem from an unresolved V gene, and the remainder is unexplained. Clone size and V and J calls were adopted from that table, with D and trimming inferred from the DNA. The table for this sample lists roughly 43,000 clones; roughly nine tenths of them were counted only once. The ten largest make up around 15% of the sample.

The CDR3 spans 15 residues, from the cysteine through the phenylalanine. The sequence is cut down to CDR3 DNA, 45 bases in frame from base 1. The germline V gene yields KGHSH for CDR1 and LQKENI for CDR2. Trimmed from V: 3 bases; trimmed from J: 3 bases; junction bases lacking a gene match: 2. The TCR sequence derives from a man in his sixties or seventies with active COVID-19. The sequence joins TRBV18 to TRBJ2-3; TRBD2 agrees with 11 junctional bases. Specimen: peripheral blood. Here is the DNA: TGTGCCAGCTCACCGGGACTAGCGGCGACAGATACGCAGTATTTT. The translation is CASSPGLAATDTQYF.